This TCR beta chain was captured in a study of OX40 agonist ivuxolimab in advanced cancers. V trimming: 3 bases; J trimming: 0 bases; junction bases outside the gene matches: 2. The CDR3 totals 15 residues. The germline V gene has CDR1 LNHDA and CDR2 SQIVND (reference sequence). Data came from immunoSEQ multiplex PCR; TCRdb stores just in-frame clones and leaves some out. The profile shows about 52,000 clones, approximately 83% of them singletons. The V gene is TRBV19, the J gene TRBJ2-1; 7 positions agree with TRBD2. Here the sequenced sample was CD4+ or CD8+ T cells sorted from blood, taken in a trial of the OX40 agonist ivuxolimab. The receptor comes from an adult with an advanced solid tumor such as melanoma, head and neck, liver or kidney cancer. CDR3 residues: CASSMRGSSYNEQFF. In DNA, the CDR3 is TGTGCCAGTAGTATGCGGGGGAGCTCCTACAATGAGCAGTTCTTC.